This T cell receptor beta chain came from a study of read filtering for tumor transcriptome and immune sequencing. Across the whole study: Whole-transcriptome libraries were prepared after DNase treatment. Per sample, TCR-region reads ranged about 4 to 11 million by IR-seq, roughly 75 to 1,400 by RNA-seq. General study findings and limits: About 80% of IR-seq clonotypes had one read, totaling around 4% of reads; RNA-seq: roughly 76% and 46%.

Many counts were recorded for this clonotype. Antigen unknown. CDR3 length: 12 amino acids. Trimming cost V 3 bases and J 0 bases, with 6 bases left between them. Germline values: CDR1 DFQATT, CDR2 SNEGSKA (reference sequence). This library used approximately 390 ng RNA and molecular barcoded adaptors spanning alpha/delta and beta/gamma chains. TCRdb reprocessed the reads with MiXCR, giving one entry per CDR3 protein. This table has 100,000 to 150,000 distinct CDR3 sequences, over 10% appearing once. Sequencing input: a population of CD138-negative cells sorted from bone marrow. The sequence derives from a donor aged 40 or over with multiple myeloma. This chain joins TRBV20-1 and TRBJ2-7, with D perhaps given as TRBD1 or TRBD2 (5 bases each). As DNA, the CDR3 is TGCAGTGCTAGGAGGGGCTCCTACGAGCAGTACTTC. Translating it yields CSARRGSYEQYF.